These 28 T cell receptor beta chains were all obtained from the same sample, sequenced in a study of blood T cell repertoires in COVID-19. This table comes from immunoSEQ multiplex PCR, and its TCRdb copy is limited to in-frame clones, with some not included. In the table there are about 270,000 clones, under 90% of which are singletons. The sequencing input was peripheral blood. These TCRs come from a woman aged 60-75 years with active or convalescent COVID-19.

J is TRBJ1-2 and V is TRBV5-1; 10 nucleotides match TRBD1. CDR3 length: 15 amino acids. Per germline, CDR1 SGHRS and CDR2 YFSETQ. Trimming took 3 bases from V and 6 from J; bases not matched to a gene: 8. This CDR3 is CASSSRDRGGDGYTF. As DNA, the CDR3 is TGCGCCAGCAGCTCCCGGGACAGGGGTGGGGATGGCTACACCTTC.

This rearrangement joins TRBV12-5 to TRBJ2-1; TRBD1 matches 10 bases. Germline V lookup: CDR1 LGHNT, CDR2 FRNRAP. The CDR3 has 13 amino acids. With V trimmed by 6 bases and J by 8 bases, 4 bases remained unmatched. The CDR3 DNA follows: TGTGCTAGTGGCCGGGACAGGGGCGATGAGCAGTTCTTC. Translation gives CASGRDRGDEQFF.

The V call is TRBV21-1, the J call TRBJ2-7; the listed D gene, TRBD1, was not tested against the DNA. TRBV21-1 is described as a pseudogene. This CDR3 has 12 amino acids. CDR3 loop: CASQTGTYEQYF. The CDR3 DNA follows: TGTGCCAGCCAGACAGGGACCTACGAGCAGTACTTC.

The chain is built from TRBV3-1 (or the pseudogene TRBV3-2) and TRBJ1-1; D is unclear. Looked up from germline, CDR1 is LGHDT and CDR2 is YNNKEL (reference sequence). V was pared by 1 base and J by 4 bases, with 7 bases between. The CDR3 is 13 amino acids. CDR3 residues: CASSQGGATEAFF. CDR3 coding DNA: TGTGCCAGCAGCCAAGGAGGAGCCACTGAAGCTTTCTTT.

The J gene is TRBJ2-4, the V gene TRBV27; the match to TRBD2 covers 7 bases. This CDR3 comprises 17 residues. V lost 5 bases and J lost 0; bases outside the gene matches: 10. CDR1 and CDR2 from the germline V gene are MNHEY and SMNVEV (reference sequence). CDR3 sequence (DNA): TGTGCCAGCAGTCCCCTGGGGGGGGAGAGAGCCAAAAACATTCAGTACTTC. It translates to CASSPLGGERAKNIQYF.

This clone was observed once. The chain employs TRBV29-1 and TRBJ2-7, with 8 bases aligning to TRBD1. Trimming cost V 5 bases and J 4 bases; bases outside gene matches: 10. Germline V gene sequence: CDR1 SQVTM, CDR2 ANQGSEA. The CDR3 consists of 14 residues. The DNA of the CDR3 is TGCAGCGTTTCGACCGGGACAGGAATGTACGAGCAGTACTTC. It codes for CSVSTGTGMYEQYF.

This clone was seen more than once but under ten times. The chain has TRBV5-6 and TRBJ1-2, with D possibly being TRBD1 (6 bases). V lost 0 bases and J 3 bases, leaving 9 bases between the germline ends. Germline V gene sequence: CDR1 SGHDT, CDR2 YYEEEE. This CDR3 region has 14 residues. The CDR3 protein is CASSLAQGYYGYTF. The DNA of the CDR3 is TGTGCCAGCAGCTTGGCCCAGGGGTACTATGGCTACACCTTC.

The chain's CDR3 is CASSTWGAGPYEQYF. CDR3 bases: TGTGCCAGCAGTACGTGGGGAGCGGGGCCCTACGAGCAGTACTTC. The chain recombines TRBV6-5 with TRBJ2-7; TRBD2 matches at 7 bases. V lost 5 bases to trimming and J lost 2 bases; unmatched junction nucleotides: 9. Germline V gives CDR1 MNHEY, CDR2 SVGAGI. This CDR3 comprises 15 residues.

The CDR3 sequence: CASSLGLGVDEKLFF. The CDR3 nucleotides read TGTGCCAGCAGCTTAGGGTTAGGAGTGGATGAAAAACTGTTTTTT. The genes are TRBV7-9 and TRBJ1-4; D gene ambiguous. The V gene lost 1 base and the J gene lost 6 bases, with 12 bases spanning the gap. The CDR3 length is 15 residues. The germline CDR1 and CDR2 sequences are SEHNR and FQNEAQ (reference sequence).

The chain joins TRBV2 to TRBJ1-2; 10 bases fit TRBD1. The trim removed 2 bases at V and 13 bases at J, leaving 10 bases unmatched. The CDR3 totals 14 residues. CDR1 is SNHLY and CDR2 is FYNNEI in the germline V gene. This chain's CDR3 is CASSEQGQGGKGTF. As DNA, the CDR3 is TGTGCCAGCAGTGAACAAGGACAGGGGGGTAAAGGCACCTTC.

This clone was counted between two and nine times. The chain joins TRBV12-3 or TRBV12-4 to TRBJ1-2, with 8 bases that match TRBD1. The CDR3 has 13 residues. V shed 3 bases and J 4 bases; nucleotides not matched to a gene: 1. The CDR3 DNA sequence: TGTGCCAGCAGTTTGGACAGGGTCTATGGCTACACCTTC. Its protein product is CASSLDRVYGYTF.

The chain employs TRBV30 and TRBJ1-2, with D possibly being TRBD1 (5 bases). The CDR3 extends over 13 amino acids. Per germline, CDR1 GTSNPN and CDR2 SVGIG (reference sequence). V shed 3 bases and J shed 8 bases, with 16 bases lying between them. Here the CDR3 DNA reads TGTGCCTGGAGCCCTGACAGAGGCCTCGGCTACACCTTC. Translation gives CAWSPDRGLGYTF.

V usage is TRBV18 and J usage is TRBJ1-2, with TRBD1 matching over 12 bases. The germline V gene encodes CDR1 KGHSH and CDR2 LQKENI. CDR3 size: 18 residues. The ends lost 0 bases at V and 1 base at J; junction bases unmatched: 6. The CDR3 spells CASSPPMGTGGRNYGYTF. The CDR3 DNA follows: TGTGCCAGCTCACCACCGATGGGGACAGGGGGCCGTAACTATGGCTACACCTTC.

This clone was seen once. This chain uses TRBV15 with TRBJ2-3, with D perhaps matching TRBD2 (6 bases). Trimming removed 8 bases at V and 5 bases at J, with 8 bases between. The CDR3 consists of 11 residues. The germline gives CDR1 LNHNV, CDR2 YYDKDF (reference sequence). CDR3 DNA sequence: TGTGCCACCCGGGACTTAGATACGCAGTATTTT. It translates to CATRDLDTQYF.

The chain carries TRBV9 and TRBJ2-1, with 12 bases that match TRBD2. Per germline, CDR1 SGDLS and CDR2 YYNGEE. The V segment lost 1 base and the J segment 8 bases; nucleotides outside the gene matches: 7. The length of the CDR3 is 16 residues. The CDR3 spells CASSVLAGGGADEQFF. The CDR3 nucleotides are TGTGCCAGCAGCGTACTAGCGGGGGGGGGAGCCGATGAGCAGTTCTTC.

Remarks on this clone: Other DNA sequences in this sample translate to the same CDR3. The chain is built from TRBV7-3 and TRBJ2-5; TRBD2 agrees at 9 bases. CDR1 SGHTA and CDR2 FQGTGA come from the germline V gene. The CDR3 is 16 residues long. J lost 5 bases, V lost 5 bases, and 12 bases had no gene match. The CDR3 coding sequence is TGTGCCAGCAGCCCCAGGGGCGGGGGGGCCTGGGAGACCCAGTACTTC. Translation gives CASSPRGGGAWETQYF.

The V and J genes are TRBV10-3 and TRBJ2-3; 13 nucleotides agree with TRBD2. This CDR3 has 16 residues. With 0 bases clipped from V and 9 bases from J, the junction kept 6 bases outside the gene matches. CDR1 and CDR2 (germline): ENHRY, SYGVKD. DNA for the CDR3: TGTGCCATCAGTGAGTCTGGACTAGCGGGGGAAGAGACGCAGTATTTT. Protein product: CAISESGLAGEETQYF.

This clone was counted between two and nine times. The gene calls are TRBV7-8 and TRBJ1-6, with 7 nucleotides matching TRBD1. The CDR3 loop spans 15 amino acids. V lost 3 bases and J lost 6; bases outside the gene matches: 5. Germline loops: CDR1 SGHVS, CDR2 FQNEAQ. In DNA, the CDR3 is TGTGCCAGCAGCTTTTTGACAGGGACTAATTCACCCCTCCACTTT. Its protein is CASSFLTGTNSPLHF. Filled out from reference TRBV7-8 and TRBJ1-6, the complete variable domain reads GAGVSQSPRYKVAKRGQDVALRCDPISGHVSLFWYQQALGQGPEFLTYFQNEAQLDKSGLPSDRFFAERPEGSVSTLKIQRTQQEDSAVYLCASSFLTGTNSPLHFGNGTRLTVT.

The rearrangement links TRBV7-9 to TRBJ2-1, with 11 bases aligning to TRBD1. Per the germline V gene, CDR1 is SEHNR and CDR2 is FQNEAQ (reference sequence). Losses at the gene ends were 6 bases for V and 4 bases for J; bases not matched to a gene: 8. The CDR3 length is 16 residues. The CDR3 DNA follows: TGTGCCAGCAGAGCGGAGGGGACAGGGGGATACAATGAGCAGTTCTTC. This encodes CASRAEGTGGYNEQFF. Using reference TRBV7-9 and TRBJ2-1 for the parts outside the CDR3, the full variable domain is DTGVSQNPRHKITKRGQNVTFRCDPISEHNRLYWYRQTLGQGPEFLTYFQNEAQLEKSRLLSDRFSAERPKGSFSTLEIQRTEQGDSAMYLCASRAEGTGGYNEQFFGPGTRLTVL.

The chain uses TRBV15 and TRBJ1-1; tentatively, D is TRBD1 (5 bases). V was trimmed by 5 bases and J by 1 base, leaving 11 bases between them. This CDR3 comprises 14 residues. The V gene's germline CDR1 is LNHNV and CDR2 YYDKDF (reference sequence). The CDR3 sequence: CATSRTNSNTEAFF. As DNA, the CDR3 is TGTGCCACCAGCCGGACAAATTCGAACACTGAAGCTTTCTTT.

V gene TRBV7-3 combines with J gene TRBJ1-1; D is unclear. V was cut by 5 bases and J by 1 base, with 8 bases left in between. Germline V gene sequence: CDR1 SGHTA, CDR2 FQGTGA. The CDR3 covers 13 residues. CDR3 protein: CASSRSPNTEAFF. The CDR3 DNA reads as TGTGCCAGCAGCCGGAGCCCGAACACTGAAGCTTTCTTT.

The chain links TRBV19 to TRBJ2-3; TRBD1 is a possible D gene (7 bases). Germline CDR1 LNHDA, CDR2 SQIVND (reference sequence). The CDR3 extends over 17 amino acids. Trimming took off 4 bases at V and 1 base at J, with 18 bases between the two ends. This CDR3 is CASSNRRQGGGTDTQYF. The CDR3 DNA sequence: TGTGCCAGTAGTAACCGGCGACAGGGCGGGGGCACAGATACGCAGTATTTT.

CDR3 amino acids: CATPSGPSSYEQYF. CDR3 nucleotide sequence: TGTGCCACCCCGAGCGGCCCGAGCTCCTACGAGCAGTACTTC. V gene TRBV27 combines with J gene TRBJ2-7, with a tentative D call TRBD2 (5 bases). Germline V CDR1 and CDR2: MNHEY, SMNVEV (reference sequence). The ends were cut back, 10 bases at V and 0 bases at J, with 16 bases in the middle. The CDR3 is 14 residues long.

This chain links TRBV4-2 with TRBJ1-5; D is unresolved. The CDR3 has 13 amino acids. Trimming removed 4 bases from V and 7 bases from J, with 11 bases in between. CDR1 and CDR2 (germline): LGHNA, YNFKEQ. Written as DNA, the CDR3 is TGTGCCAGCAGCCCCCCAAGCGGGCAGCCCCAGCATTTT. Translated, it gives CASSPPSGQPQHF.

V is TRBV5-4 and J is TRBJ2-5, with TRBD2 identical over 10 bases. The CDR3 has 16 amino acids. CDR1 and CDR2 from the germline V gene are SGHNT and YYREEE (reference sequence). With 2 bases clipped from V and 0 bases from J, the junction kept 4 bases outside the gene matches. CDR3 sequence: CASSFRLAGDQETQYF. CDR3 DNA: TGTGCCAGCAGCTTTCGGCTAGCGGGGGACCAAGAGACCCAGTACTTC.

The chain links TRBV7-9 to TRBJ2-7; D is unresolved. Germline V gives CDR1 SEHNR, CDR2 FQNEAQ (reference sequence). CDR3 length: 14 amino acids. Trimming left V 2 bases short and J 3 bases short, with 11 bases between. CDR3 coding DNA: TGTGCCAGCAGCTTACCCGCCCCGCGCTACGAGCAGTACTTC. Translated: CASSLPAPRYEQYF.

The chain employs TRBV11-2 and TRBJ2-1; TRBD2 is a possible D gene (5 bases). V lost 4 bases and J lost 0, with 10 bases in between. Germline CDR1 SGHAT, CDR2 FQNNGV. The CDR3 extends over 15 amino acids. The CDR3 nucleotides are TGTGCCAGCAGCTCGGGGTATAACTCCTACAATGAGCAGTTCTTC. Translated: CASSSGYNSYNEQFF.

J is TRBJ2-1 and V is TRBV7-2, with 9 nucleotides matching TRBD2. The CDR3 runs 15 residues. Trimming removed 3 bases from V and 4 bases from J; junction bases left unmatched: 4. The germline V gene encodes CDR1 SGHTA and CDR2 FQGNSA. Here the CDR3 reads CASSLAGGPYNEQFF. DNA for the CDR3: TGTGCCAGCAGCTTGGCGGGGGGGCCTTACAATGAGCAGTTCTTC.